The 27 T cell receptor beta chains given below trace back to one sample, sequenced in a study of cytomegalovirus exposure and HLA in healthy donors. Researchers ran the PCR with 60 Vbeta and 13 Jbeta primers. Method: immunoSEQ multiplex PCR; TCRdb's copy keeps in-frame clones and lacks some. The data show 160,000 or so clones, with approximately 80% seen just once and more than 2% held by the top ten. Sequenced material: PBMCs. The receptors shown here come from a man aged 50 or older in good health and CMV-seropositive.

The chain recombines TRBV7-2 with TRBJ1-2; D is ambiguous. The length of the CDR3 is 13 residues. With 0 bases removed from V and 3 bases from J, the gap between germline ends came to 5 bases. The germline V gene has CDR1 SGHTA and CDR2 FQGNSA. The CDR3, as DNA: TGTGCCAGCAGCTTAGCTAGATACTATGGCTACACCTTC. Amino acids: CASSLARYYGYTF.

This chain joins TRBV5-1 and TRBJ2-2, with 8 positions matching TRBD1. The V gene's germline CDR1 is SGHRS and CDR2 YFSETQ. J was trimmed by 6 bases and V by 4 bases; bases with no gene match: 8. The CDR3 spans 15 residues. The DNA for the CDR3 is TGCGCCAGCAGCCAGGACAGGGATAGTCCCGGGGAGCTGTTTTTT. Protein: CASSQDRDSPGELFF.

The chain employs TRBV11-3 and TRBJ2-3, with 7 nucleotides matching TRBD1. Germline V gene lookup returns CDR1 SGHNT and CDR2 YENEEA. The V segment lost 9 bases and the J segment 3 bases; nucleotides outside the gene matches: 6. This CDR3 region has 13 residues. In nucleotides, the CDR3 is TGTGCCAGGAAGGGGGCTGGTACAGATACGCAGTATTTT. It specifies CARKGAGTDTQYF.

The CDR3 region is CSVRQGYITNEKLFF. The CDR3 nucleotides are TGCAGCGTTCGACAGGGATACATAACTAATGAAAAACTGTTTTTT. The chain links TRBV29-1 to TRBJ1-4, with 7 bases matching TRBD1. Germline V gene data show CDR1 as SQVTM and CDR2 as ANQGSEA. V shed 5 bases and J 1 base; nucleotides not matched to a gene: 7. CDR3 size: 15 residues.

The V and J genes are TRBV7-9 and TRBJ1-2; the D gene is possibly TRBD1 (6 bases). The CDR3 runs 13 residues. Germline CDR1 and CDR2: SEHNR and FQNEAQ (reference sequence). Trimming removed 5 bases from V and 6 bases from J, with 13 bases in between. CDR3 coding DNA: TGTGCCAGCAGCCCTTTAAACAGGGATGGCTACACCTTC. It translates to CASSPLNRDGYTF.

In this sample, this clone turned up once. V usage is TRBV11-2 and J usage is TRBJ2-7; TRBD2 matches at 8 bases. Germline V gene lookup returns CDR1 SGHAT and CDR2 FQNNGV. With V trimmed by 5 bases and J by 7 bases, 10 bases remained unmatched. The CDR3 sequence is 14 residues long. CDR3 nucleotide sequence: TGTGCCAGCAGCCCAGCGGGGGCGGCGCGTGAGCAGTACTTC. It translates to CASSPAGAAREQYF.

The CDR3 nucleotides are TGTGCCAGCAGCCAAGATCTCGAGCTAGGAGGGTATAATTCACCCCTCCACTTT. It yields the protein CASSQDLELGGYNSPLHF. The genes are TRBV4-2 and TRBJ1-6; no clear D. V was shortened by 0 bases and J by 4 bases, with 16 bases between the two germline ends. This CDR3 spans 18 amino acids. Germline V gene data show CDR1 as LGHNA and CDR2 as YNFKEQ.

This chain's CDR3 is CASSRGPVADTQYF. The CDR3 nucleotides read TGTGCCAGCAGCCGAGGGCCCGTAGCGGATACGCAGTATTTT. V is TRBV7-2 and J is TRBJ2-3; possible D gene TRBD2, 5 bases. This CDR3 has 14 amino acids. The V and J ends lost 5 bases and 6 bases respectively, with 15 bases between them. Per the germline V gene, CDR1 is SGHTA and CDR2 is FQGNSA.

CDR3 residues: CASTQGGDLGGYTF. CDR3 in DNA: TGTGCCAGCACCCAGGGAGGGGACCTGGGGGGCTACACCTTC. This chain connects TRBV25-1 to TRBJ1-2, with D possibly matching TRBD1 (5 bases). The CDR3 is made up of 14 amino acids. Germline V CDR1 and CDR2: MGHDK, SYGVNS. V shed 7 bases and J shed 8 bases, with 20 bases lying between them.

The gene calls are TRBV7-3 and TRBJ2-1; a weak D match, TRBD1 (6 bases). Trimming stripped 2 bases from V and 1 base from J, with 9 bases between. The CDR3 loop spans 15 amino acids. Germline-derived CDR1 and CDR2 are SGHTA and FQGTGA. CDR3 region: CASSLQGGSYNEQFF. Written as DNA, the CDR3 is TGTGCCAGCAGCTTACAAGGGGGATCCTACAATGAGCAGTTCTTC.

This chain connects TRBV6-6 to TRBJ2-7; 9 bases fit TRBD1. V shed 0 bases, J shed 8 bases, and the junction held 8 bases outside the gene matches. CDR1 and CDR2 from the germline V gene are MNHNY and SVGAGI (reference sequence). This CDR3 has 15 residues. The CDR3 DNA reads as TGTGCCAGCAGTTACTCGGGACAGGGTAAAGGAAAGCAGTACTTC. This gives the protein CASSYSGQGKGKQYF.

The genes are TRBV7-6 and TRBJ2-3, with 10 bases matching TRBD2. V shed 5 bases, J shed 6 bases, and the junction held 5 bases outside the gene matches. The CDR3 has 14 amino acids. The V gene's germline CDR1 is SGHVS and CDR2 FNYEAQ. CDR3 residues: CASSPSGGGDTQYF. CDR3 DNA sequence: TGTGCCAGCAGCCCTAGCGGGGGCGGGGATACGCAGTATTTT.

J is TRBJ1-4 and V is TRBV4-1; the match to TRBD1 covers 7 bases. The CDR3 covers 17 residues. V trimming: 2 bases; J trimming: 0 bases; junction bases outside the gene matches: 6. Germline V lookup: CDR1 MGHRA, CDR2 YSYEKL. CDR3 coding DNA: TGCGCCAGCAGCCAAAGCGACAGGGAATCAACTAATGAAAAACTGTTTTTT. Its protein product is CASSQSDRESTNEKLFF.

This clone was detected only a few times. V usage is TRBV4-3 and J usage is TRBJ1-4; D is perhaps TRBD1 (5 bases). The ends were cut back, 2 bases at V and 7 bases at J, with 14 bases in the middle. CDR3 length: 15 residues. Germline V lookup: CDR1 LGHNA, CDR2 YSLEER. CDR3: CASSQKPGGPEKLFF. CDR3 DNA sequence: TGCGCCAGCAGCCAAAAACCCGGGGGACCTGAAAAACTGTTTTTT.

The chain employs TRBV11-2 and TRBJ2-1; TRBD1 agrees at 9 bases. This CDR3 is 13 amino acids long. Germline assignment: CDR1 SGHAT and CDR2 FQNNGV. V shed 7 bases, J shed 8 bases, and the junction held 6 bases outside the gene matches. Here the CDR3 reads CASKPQGAYEQFF. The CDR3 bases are TGTGCCAGCAAACCACAGGGGGCCTATGAGCAGTTCTTC.

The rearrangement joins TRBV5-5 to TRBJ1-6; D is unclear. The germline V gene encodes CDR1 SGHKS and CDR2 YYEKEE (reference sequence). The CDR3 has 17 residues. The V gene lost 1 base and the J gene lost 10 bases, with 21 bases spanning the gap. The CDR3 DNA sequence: TGTGCCAGCAGCTTGTTCGACCAGTCTGGGCGACGGTCACCCCTCCACTTT. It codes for CASSLFDQSGRRSPLHF.

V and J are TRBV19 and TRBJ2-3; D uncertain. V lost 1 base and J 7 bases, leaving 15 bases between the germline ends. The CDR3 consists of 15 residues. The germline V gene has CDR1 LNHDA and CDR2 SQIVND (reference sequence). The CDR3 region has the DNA TGTGCCAGTAGTATAGGGGCACTCCTAACTTATACGCAGTATTTT. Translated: CASSIGALLTYTQYF.

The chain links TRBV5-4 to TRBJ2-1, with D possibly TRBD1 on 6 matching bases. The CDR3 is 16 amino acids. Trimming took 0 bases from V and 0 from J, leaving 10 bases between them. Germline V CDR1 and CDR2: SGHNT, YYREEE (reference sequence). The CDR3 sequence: CASSLGGLLSYNEQFF. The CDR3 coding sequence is TGTGCCAGCAGCTTGGGGGGGCTACTCTCCTACAATGAGCAGTTCTTC. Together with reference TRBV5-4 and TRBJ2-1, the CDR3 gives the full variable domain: ETGVTQSPTHLIKTRGQQVTLRCSSQSGHNTVSWYQQALGQGPQFIFQYYREEENGRGNFPPRFSGLQFPNYSSELNVNALELDDSALYLCASSLGGLLSYNEQFFGPGTRLTVL.

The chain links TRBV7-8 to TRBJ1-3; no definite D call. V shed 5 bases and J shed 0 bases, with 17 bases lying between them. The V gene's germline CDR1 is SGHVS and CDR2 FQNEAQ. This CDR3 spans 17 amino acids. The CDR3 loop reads CASSLSPLTDSGNTIYF. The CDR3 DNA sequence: TGTGCCAGCAGCCTCTCACCACTAACCGACTCTGGAAACACCATATATTTT.

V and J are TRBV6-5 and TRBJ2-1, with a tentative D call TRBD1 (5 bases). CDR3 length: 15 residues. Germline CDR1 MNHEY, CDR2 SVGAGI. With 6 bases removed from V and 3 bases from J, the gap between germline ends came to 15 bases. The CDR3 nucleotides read TGTGCCAGCAGCGCCCGAACGGACATCTACAATGAGCAGTTCTTC. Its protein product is CASSARTDIYNEQFF.

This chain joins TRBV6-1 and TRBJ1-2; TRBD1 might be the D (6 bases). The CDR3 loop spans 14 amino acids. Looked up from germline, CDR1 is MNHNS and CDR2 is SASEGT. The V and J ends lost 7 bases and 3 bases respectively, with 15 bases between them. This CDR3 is CASNRQGRYYGYTF. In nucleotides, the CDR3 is TGTGCCAGCAACCGGCAGGGGCGATACTATGGCTACACCTTC.

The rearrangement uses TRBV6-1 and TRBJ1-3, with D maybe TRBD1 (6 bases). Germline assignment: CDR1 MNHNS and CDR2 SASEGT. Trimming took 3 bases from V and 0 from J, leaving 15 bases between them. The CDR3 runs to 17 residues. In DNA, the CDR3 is TGTGCCAGCAGTGATCCGGGACATCCTTTCTCTGGAAACACCATATATTTT. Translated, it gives CASSDPGHPFSGNTIYF.

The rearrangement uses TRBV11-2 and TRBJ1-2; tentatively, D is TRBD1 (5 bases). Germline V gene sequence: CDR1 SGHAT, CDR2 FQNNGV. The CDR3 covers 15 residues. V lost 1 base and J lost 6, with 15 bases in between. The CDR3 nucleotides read TGTGCCAGCAGCTTAGGGGTGGGACTGACGGATGGCTACACCTTC. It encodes CASSLGVGLTDGYTF. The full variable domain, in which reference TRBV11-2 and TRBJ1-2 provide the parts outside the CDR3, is EAGVAQSPRYKIIEKRQSVAFWCNPISGHATLYWYQQILGQGPKLLIQFQNNGVVDDSQLPKDRFSAERLKGVDSTLKIQPAKLEDSAVYLCASSLGVGLTDGYTFGSGTRLTVV.

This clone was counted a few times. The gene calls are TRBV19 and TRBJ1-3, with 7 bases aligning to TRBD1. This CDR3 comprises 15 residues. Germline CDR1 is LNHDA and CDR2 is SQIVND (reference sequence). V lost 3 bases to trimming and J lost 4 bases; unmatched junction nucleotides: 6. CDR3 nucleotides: TGTGCCAGTAGTATGACAGGGATGAGCGGAAACACCATATATTTT. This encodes CASSMTGMSGNTIYF.

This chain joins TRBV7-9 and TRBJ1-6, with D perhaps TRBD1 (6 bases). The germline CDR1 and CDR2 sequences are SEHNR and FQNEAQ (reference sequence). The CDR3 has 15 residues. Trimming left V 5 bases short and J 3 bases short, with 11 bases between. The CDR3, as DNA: TGTGCCAGCAGCGAACAGGGAAACTATAATTCACCCCTCCACTTT. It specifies CASSEQGNYNSPLHF.

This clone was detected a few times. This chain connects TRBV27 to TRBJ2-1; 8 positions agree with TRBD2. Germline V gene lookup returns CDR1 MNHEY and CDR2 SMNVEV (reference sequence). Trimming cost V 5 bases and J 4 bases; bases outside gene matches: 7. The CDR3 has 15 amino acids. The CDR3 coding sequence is TGTGCCAGCAGTCGCCCCCAGCGGGGGTACAATGAGCAGTTCTTC. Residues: CASSRPQRGYNEQFF.

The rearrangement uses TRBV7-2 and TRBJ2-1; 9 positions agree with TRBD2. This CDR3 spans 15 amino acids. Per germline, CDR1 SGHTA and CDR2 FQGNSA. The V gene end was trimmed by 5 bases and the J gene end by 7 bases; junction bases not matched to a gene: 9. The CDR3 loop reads CASSPAGGPRNEQFF. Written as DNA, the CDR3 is TGTGCCAGCAGCCCCGCGGGGGGGCCGAGGAATGAGCAGTTCTTC.